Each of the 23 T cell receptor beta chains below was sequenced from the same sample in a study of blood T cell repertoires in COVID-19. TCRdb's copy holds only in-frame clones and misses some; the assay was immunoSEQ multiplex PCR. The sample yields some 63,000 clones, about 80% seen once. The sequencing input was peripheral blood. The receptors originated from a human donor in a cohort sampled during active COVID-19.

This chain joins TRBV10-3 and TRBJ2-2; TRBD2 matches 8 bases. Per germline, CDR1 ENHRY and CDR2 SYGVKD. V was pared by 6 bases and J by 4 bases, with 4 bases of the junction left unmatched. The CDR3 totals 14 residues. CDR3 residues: CAIRSGSSTGELFF. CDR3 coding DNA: TGTGCCATCAGGAGCGGGAGTAGCACCGGGGAGCTGTTTTTT.

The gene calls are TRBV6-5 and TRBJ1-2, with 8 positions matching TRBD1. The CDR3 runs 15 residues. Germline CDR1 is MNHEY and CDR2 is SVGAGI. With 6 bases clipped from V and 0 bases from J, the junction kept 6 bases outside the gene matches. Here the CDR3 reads CASRRQGPTNYGYTF. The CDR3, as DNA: TGTGCCAGCAGAAGACAGGGGCCTACTAACTATGGCTACACCTTC.

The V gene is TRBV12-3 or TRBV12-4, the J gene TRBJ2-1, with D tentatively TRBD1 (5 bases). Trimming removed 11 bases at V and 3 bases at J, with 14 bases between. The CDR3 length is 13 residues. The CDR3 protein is CAGAHSGYNEQFF. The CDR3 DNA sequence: TGTGCCGGGGCCCATTCCGGCTACAATGAGCAGTTCTTC.

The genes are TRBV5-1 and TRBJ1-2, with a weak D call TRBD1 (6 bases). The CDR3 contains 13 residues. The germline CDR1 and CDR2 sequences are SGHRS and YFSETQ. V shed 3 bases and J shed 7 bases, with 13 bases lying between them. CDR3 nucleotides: TGCGCCAGCAGCTCGGACAGTCCGGTTGGCTACACCTTC. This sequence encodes CASSSDSPVGYTF.

The chain's CDR3 is CATSDKTLSGQPQHF. In DNA form, the CDR3 reads TGTGCCACCAGTGATAAAACTCTTAGCGGACAGCCCCAGCATTTT. The rearrangement joins TRBV24-1 to TRBJ1-5, with D unresolved. The CDR3 runs 15 residues. The germline CDR1 and CDR2 sequences are KGHDR and SFDVKD. The V gene lost 3 bases and the J gene lost 7 bases, with 15 bases spanning the gap.

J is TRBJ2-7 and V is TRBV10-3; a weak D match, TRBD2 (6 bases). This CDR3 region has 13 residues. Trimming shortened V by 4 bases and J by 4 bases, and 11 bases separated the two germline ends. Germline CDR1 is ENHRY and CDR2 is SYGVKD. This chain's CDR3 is CAISGGDLYEQYF. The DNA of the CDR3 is TGTGCCATCAGTGGGGGGGACTTGTACGAGCAGTACTTC.

CDR3 amino acids: CASSTLRTGKMNTEAFF. CDR3 bases: TGTGCCAGTAGTACCTTACGGACAGGTAAGATGAACACTGAAGCTTTCTTT. The chain joins TRBV19 to TRBJ1-1; 7 bases line up with TRBD1. Germline assignment: CDR1 LNHDA and CDR2 SQIVND (reference sequence). The trim removed 4 bases at V and 0 bases at J, leaving 11 bases unmatched. The CDR3 extends over 17 amino acids.

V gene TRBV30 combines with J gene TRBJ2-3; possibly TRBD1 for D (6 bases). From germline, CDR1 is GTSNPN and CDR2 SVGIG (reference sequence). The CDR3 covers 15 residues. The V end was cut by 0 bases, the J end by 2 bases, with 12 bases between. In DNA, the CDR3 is TGTGCCTGGAGTGTACCAACAGGGTTCACAGATACGCAGTATTTT. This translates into CAWSVPTGFTDTQYF.

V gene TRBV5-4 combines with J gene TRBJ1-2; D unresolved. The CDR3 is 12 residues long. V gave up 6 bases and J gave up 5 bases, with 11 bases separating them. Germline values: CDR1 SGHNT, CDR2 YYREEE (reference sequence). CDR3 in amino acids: CASTRGGYGYTF. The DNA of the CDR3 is TGTGCCAGCACCCGAGGAGGTTATGGCTACACCTTC.

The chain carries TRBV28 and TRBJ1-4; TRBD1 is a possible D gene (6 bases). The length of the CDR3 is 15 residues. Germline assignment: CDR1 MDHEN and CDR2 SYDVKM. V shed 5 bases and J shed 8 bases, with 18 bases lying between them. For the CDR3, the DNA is TGTGCCAGCAGTCCCCCACAGGGATCGGGCGAAAAACTGTTTTTT. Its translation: CASSPPQGSGEKLFF.

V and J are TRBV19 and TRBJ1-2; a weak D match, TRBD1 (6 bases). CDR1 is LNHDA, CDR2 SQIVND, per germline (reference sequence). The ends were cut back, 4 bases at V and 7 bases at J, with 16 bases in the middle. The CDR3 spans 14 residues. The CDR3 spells CASSRGQALGGYTF. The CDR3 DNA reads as TGTGCCAGTAGTAGGGGACAAGCCCTGGGTGGCTACACCTTC.

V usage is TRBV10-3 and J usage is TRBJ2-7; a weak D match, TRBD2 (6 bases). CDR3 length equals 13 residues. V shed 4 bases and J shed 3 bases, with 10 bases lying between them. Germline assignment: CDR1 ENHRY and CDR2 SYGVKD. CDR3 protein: CAISVGGDYEQYF. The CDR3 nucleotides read TGTGCCATCAGTGTCGGGGGAGACTACGAGCAGTACTTC.

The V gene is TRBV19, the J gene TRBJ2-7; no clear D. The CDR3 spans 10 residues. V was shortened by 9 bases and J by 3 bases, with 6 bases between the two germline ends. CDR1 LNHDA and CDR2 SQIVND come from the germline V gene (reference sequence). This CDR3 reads CASNFYEQYF. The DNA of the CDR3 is TGTGCCAGCAATTTCTACGAGCAGTACTTC.

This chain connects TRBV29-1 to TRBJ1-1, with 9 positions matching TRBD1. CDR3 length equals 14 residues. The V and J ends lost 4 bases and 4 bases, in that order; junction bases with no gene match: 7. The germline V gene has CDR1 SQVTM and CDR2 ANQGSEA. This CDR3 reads CSVGTGGAGTEAFF. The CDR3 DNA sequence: TGCAGCGTTGGAACAGGGGGCGCGGGCACTGAAGCTTTCTTT. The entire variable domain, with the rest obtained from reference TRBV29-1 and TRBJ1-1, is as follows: SAVISQKPSRDICQRGTSLTIQCQVDSQVTMMFWYRQQPGQSLTLIATANQGSEATYESGFVIDKFPISRPNLTFSTLTVSNMSPEDSSIYLCSVGTGGAGTEAFFGQGTRLTVV.

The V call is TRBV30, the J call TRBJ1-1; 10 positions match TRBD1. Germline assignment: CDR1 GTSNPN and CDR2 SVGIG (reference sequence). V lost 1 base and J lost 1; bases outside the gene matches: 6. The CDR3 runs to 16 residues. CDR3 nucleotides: TGTGCCTGGAGTGGATCCGGGACAGGGGCGAACACTGAAGCTTTCTTT. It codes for CAWSGSGTGANTEAFF.

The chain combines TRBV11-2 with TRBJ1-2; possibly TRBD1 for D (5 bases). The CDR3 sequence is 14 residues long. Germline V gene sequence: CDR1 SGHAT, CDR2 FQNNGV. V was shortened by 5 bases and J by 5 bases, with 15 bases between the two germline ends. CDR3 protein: CASSKRGRTYGYTF. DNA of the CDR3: TGTGCCAGCAGCAAAAGGGGCAGAACTTATGGCTACACCTTC.

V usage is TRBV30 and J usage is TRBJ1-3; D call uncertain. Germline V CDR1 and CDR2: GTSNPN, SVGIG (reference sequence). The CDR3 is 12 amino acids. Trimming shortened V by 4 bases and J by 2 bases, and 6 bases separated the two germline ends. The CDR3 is CAWNTAGNTIYF. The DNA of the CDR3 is TGTGCCTGGAATACAGCTGGAAACACCATATATTTT.

The CDR3 DNA is TGTGCCTGGACCCCAGGGACTAGCGGCTTCTACGAGCAGTACTTC. Translated: CAWTPGTSGFYEQYF. The chain is built from TRBV30 and TRBJ2-7; TRBD2 matches at 11 bases. The CDR3 sequence is 15 residues long. The V and J ends lost 4 bases and 3 bases, in that order; junction bases with no gene match: 8. Germline assignment: CDR1 GTSNPN and CDR2 SVGIG (reference sequence).

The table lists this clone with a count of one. The CDR3 coding sequence is TGTGCCAGCGTCCGGGGGTACAATGAGCAGTTCTTC. Protein: CASVRGYNEQFF. This chain connects TRBV2 to TRBJ2-1, with D possibly TRBD2 on 6 matching bases. The CDR3 totals 12 residues. V dropped 8 bases and J dropped 4 bases, with 9 bases sitting between them. CDR1 is SNHLY, CDR2 FYNNEI, per germline.

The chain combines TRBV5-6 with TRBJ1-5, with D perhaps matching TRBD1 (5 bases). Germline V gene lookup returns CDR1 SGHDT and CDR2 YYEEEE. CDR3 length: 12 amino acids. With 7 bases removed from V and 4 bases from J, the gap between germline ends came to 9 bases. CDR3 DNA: TGTGCCAGCCCAGACAGAAATCAGCCCCAGCATTTT. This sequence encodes CASPDRNQPQHF.

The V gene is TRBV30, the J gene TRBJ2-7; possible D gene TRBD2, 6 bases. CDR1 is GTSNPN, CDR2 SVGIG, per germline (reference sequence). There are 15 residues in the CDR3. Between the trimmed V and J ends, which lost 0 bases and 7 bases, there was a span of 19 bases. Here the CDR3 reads CAWSVRGERVREQYF. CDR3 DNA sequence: TGTGCCTGGAGTGTACGCGGGGAGAGGGTGAGGGAGCAGTACTTC.

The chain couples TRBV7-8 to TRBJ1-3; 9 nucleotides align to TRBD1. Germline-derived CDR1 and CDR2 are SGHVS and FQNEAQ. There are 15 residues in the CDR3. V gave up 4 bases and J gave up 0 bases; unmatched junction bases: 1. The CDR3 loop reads CASSSQGASGNTIYF. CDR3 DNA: TGTGCCAGCAGCTCACAGGGGGCCTCTGGAAACACCATATATTTT.

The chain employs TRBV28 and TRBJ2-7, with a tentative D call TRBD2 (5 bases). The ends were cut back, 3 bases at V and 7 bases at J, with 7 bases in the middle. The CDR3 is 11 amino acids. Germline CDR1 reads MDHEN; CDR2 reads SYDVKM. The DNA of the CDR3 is TGTGCCAGCAGTTTCGGGGATGAGCAGTACTTC. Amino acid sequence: CASSFGDEQYF. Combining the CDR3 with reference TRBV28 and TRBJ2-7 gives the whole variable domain DVKVTQSSRYLVKRTGEKVFLECVQDMDHENMFWYRQDPGLGLRLIYFSYDVKMKEKGDIPEGYSVSREKKERFSLILESASTNQTSMYLCASSFGDEQYFGPGTRLTVT.